Below are 32 T cell receptor beta chains sequenced from a single sample in a study of OX40 agonist ivuxolimab in advanced cancers. This table comes from immunoSEQ multiplex PCR, and its TCRdb copy is limited to in-frame clones, with some not included. The table lists tens of thousands of clones, approximately 81% of them singletons. The sample here was CD4+ or CD8+ T cells sorted from blood, taken in a trial of the OX40 agonist ivuxolimab. These receptors all come from an adult with an advanced solid tumor such as melanoma, head and neck, liver or kidney cancer.

This clone occurred a few times. The V and J genes are TRBV19 and TRBJ2-7; 9 nucleotides align to TRBD1. Per the germline V gene, CDR1 is LNHDA and CDR2 is SQIVND (reference sequence). The CDR3 consists of 14 residues. The V gene end was trimmed by 10 bases and the J gene end by 2 bases; junction bases not matched to a gene: 9. Here the CDR3 reads CATGQGRGPYEQYF. The CDR3 coding sequence is TGTGCCACCGGACAGGGGAGAGGGCCCTACGAGCAGTACTTC.

This clone was picked up one time. The chain has TRBV28 and TRBJ1-1; TRBD1 might be the D (5 bases). V lost 2 bases and J 0 bases, leaving 13 bases between the germline ends. The V gene's germline CDR1 is MDHEN and CDR2 SYDVKM. This CDR3 has 16 amino acids. CDR3 sequence reads: CASSLVGVIMNTEAFF. CDR3 nucleotides: TGTGCCAGCAGTTTAGTGGGGGTTATAATGAACACTGAAGCTTTCTTT. Variable domain in full (rest from reference TRBV28 and TRBJ1-1): DVKVTQSSRYLVKRTGEKVFLECVQDMDHENMFWYRQDPGLGLRLIYFSYDVKMKEKGDIPEGYSVSREKKERFSLILESASTNQTSMYLCASSLVGVIMNTEAFFGQGTRLTVV.

This sequence joins TRBV28 and TRBJ1-2, with D hard to call. The CDR3 extends over 15 amino acids. V lost 10 bases and J lost 0, with 18 bases in between. CDR1 is MDHEN, CDR2 SYDVKM, per germline. The CDR3 loop is CATTPPRMPNYGYTF. CDR3 nucleotide sequence: TGTGCCACCACCCCCCCCCGTATGCCTAACTATGGCTACACCTTC.

The rearrangement links TRBV27 to TRBJ2-7, with 7 bases fitting TRBD2. There are 14 residues in the CDR3. V dropped 2 bases and J dropped 2; count of bases not matched to a gene: 3. The germline V gene encodes CDR1 MNHEY and CDR2 SMNVEV (reference sequence). CDR3 DNA sequence: TGTGCCAGCAGTTTACTAGCGGATGCCTACGAGCAGTACTTC. Amino acids: CASSLLADAYEQYF.

This rearrangement joins TRBV5-5 to TRBJ1-5; no clear D gene. The CDR3 consists of 16 residues. V was trimmed by 0 bases and J by 4 bases, leaving 14 bases between them. The germline V gene encodes CDR1 SGHKS and CDR2 YYEKEE (reference sequence). Written as DNA, the CDR3 is TGTGCCAGCAGCTTGGGTACACCAGGCGGTAATCAGCCCCAGCATTTT. This codes for CASSLGTPGGNQPQHF.

The chain combines TRBV7-6 with TRBJ2-3, with 7 bases that match TRBD1. This CDR3 is built from 14 residues. In germline, CDR1 is SGHVS, CDR2 FNYEAQ. Trimming removed 4 bases from V and 2 bases from J; junction bases left unmatched: 3. The CDR3 protein is CASSWDSPTDTQYF. DNA of the CDR3: TGTGCCAGCAGCTGGGACAGCCCCACAGATACGCAGTATTTT.

This clone was found once. The V call is TRBV27, the J call TRBJ2-7, with 9 bases that match TRBD1. J lost 3 bases, V lost 5 bases, and 14 bases had no gene match. Germline V gene sequence: CDR1 MNHEY, CDR2 SMNVEV (reference sequence). The CDR3 covers 17 residues. The CDR3 bases are TGTGCCAGCAGTGGCGACCTCACCGGGACAGGGTTCTACGAGCAGTACTTC. The encoded protein is CASSGDLTGTGFYEQYF.

A word on this clone: Compared with germline, one end of the junction differs, possibly owing to a read error. This chain links TRBV6-1 with TRBJ2-5, with D perhaps TRBD1 or TRBD2 (6 bases each). The DNA matches TRBJ2-7 better at its end, which makes the J call doubtful. The germline V gene has CDR1 MNHNS and CDR2 SASEGT. CDR3 size: 13 residues. CDR3 nucleotide sequence: TGTGCCAGCAGAGAAGGGGGGACCAACGAGCAGTACTTC. It codes for CASREGGTNEQYF.

This clone occurred once. V usage is TRBV5-1 and J usage is TRBJ2-3; 9 bases agree with TRBD2. V shed 0 bases, J shed 0 bases, and the junction held 2 bases outside the gene matches. Per germline, CDR1 SGHRS and CDR2 YFSETQ. This CDR3 is built from 16 residues. The CDR3 DNA reads TGCGCCAGCAGCTTGGTCCTAGCGGGAAGCACAGATACGCAGTATTTT. It yields the protein CASSLVLAGSTDTQYF.

The chain is built from TRBV14 and TRBJ1-3; no reliable D call. Trimming removed 3 bases at V and 0 bases at J, with 9 bases between. The V gene's germline CDR1 is SGHDN and CDR2 FVKESK. The CDR3 loop spans 15 amino acids. CDR3 sequence: CASSQDFSSGNTIYF. DNA for the CDR3: TGTGCCAGCAGCCAGGACTTTAGCTCTGGAAACACCATATATTTT. The whole variable domain, remainder taken from reference TRBV14 and TRBJ1-3, is EAGVTQFPSHSVIEKGQTVTLRCDPISGHDNLYWYRRVMGKEIKFLLHFVKESKQDESGMPNNRFLAERTGGTYSTLKVQPAELEDSGVYFCASSQDFSSGNTIYFGEGSWLTVV.

The chain couples TRBV7-8 to TRBJ1-2; D is possibly TRBD1 (5 bases). The CDR3 loop spans 14 amino acids. V was cut by 5 bases and J by 2 bases, with 12 bases left in between. The V gene's germline CDR1 is SGHVS and CDR2 FQNEAQ. DNA of the CDR3: TGTGCCAGCAGCATCGGGACGGCAAACTATGGCTACACCTTC. Translation gives CASSIGTANYGYTF. The whole variable domain, remainder taken from reference TRBV7-8 and TRBJ1-2, is GAGVSQSPRYKVAKRGQDVALRCDPISGHVSLFWYQQALGQGPEFLTYFQNEAQLDKSGLPSDRFFAERPEGSVSTLKIQRTQQEDSAVYLCASSIGTANYGYTFGSGTRLTVV.

V usage is TRBV4-3 and J usage is TRBJ1-1, with no clear D. V was clipped by 4 bases and J by 0 bases, with 6 bases between them. The CDR3 loop spans 13 amino acids. Per the germline V gene, CDR1 is LGHNA and CDR2 is YSLEER. The CDR3 loop is CASSPTLNTEAFF. The CDR3 nucleotides are TGCGCCAGCAGCCCAACCCTGAACACTGAAGCTTTCTTT.

The rearrangement uses TRBV7-8 and TRBJ2-7; no definite D call. The V end was cut by 3 bases, the J end by 7 bases, with 19 bases between. Germline V lookup: CDR1 SGHVS, CDR2 FQNEAQ. The CDR3 covers 15 residues. DNA for the CDR3: TGTGCCAGCAGCTTGGGGTTTGGGTCGCGAGGTGAGCAGTACTTC. Residues: CASSLGFGSRGEQYF.

The rearrangement links TRBV7-9 to TRBJ2-1; the D gene is possibly TRBD2 (6 bases). Germline V CDR1 and CDR2: SEHNR, FQNEAQ (reference sequence). CDR3 length: 12 amino acids. Trimming cost V 4 bases and J 9 bases, with 10 bases left between them. The CDR3 here is CASSYGGGEQFF. The CDR3 DNA reads TGTGCCAGCAGCTATGGGGGAGGTGAGCAGTTCTTC.

This clone qualifies as medium-sized. The chain has TRBV6-4 and TRBJ2-1, with D perhaps TRBD2 (6 bases). Trimming removed 3 bases from V and 7 bases from J, with 16 bases in between. The CDR3 is 15 amino acids. Germline V gene data show CDR1 as MRHNA and CDR2 as SNTAGT. The CDR3 loop reads CASSEEDGSGNEQFF. CDR3 nucleotides: TGTGCCAGCAGTGAAGAAGACGGGAGTGGGAATGAGCAGTTCTTC.

CDR3 residues: CASSEEEGQSYEQYF. The CDR3 nucleotides read TGTGCCAGCAGTGAAGAGGAGGGGCAGTCCTACGAGCAGTACTTC. V gene TRBV6-1 combines with J gene TRBJ2-7; TRBD2 might be the D (6 bases). In germline, CDR1 is MNHNS, CDR2 SASEGT. The CDR3 consists of 15 residues. Trimming cost V 1 base and J 1 base, with 11 bases left between them.

This chain uses TRBV4-1 with TRBJ1-2; D is uncertain. Trimming removed 4 bases at V and 4 bases at J, with 19 bases between. From germline, CDR1 is MGHRA and CDR2 YSYEKL. The CDR3 is 16 amino acids. The CDR3: CASSPVHGDAGYGYTF. CDR3 nucleotides: TGCGCCAGCAGCCCAGTACACGGAGATGCAGGCTATGGCTACACCTTC.

The gene calls are TRBV30 and TRBJ2-7; D call uncertain. CDR1 and CDR2 from the germline V gene are GTSNPN and SVGIG (reference sequence). The CDR3 contains 11 residues. The V end lost 1 base, the J end lost 6 bases, and 7 bases lay between the germline ends. DNA for the CDR3: TGTGCCTGGAGTGCAACCAGCGAGCAGTACTTC. Protein: CAWSATSEQYF.

The chain couples TRBV5-5 to TRBJ1-1; possible D gene TRBD1, 6 bases. The V and J ends lost 4 bases and 8 bases respectively, with 9 bases between them. This CDR3 region has 11 residues. The germline V gene has CDR1 SGHKS and CDR2 YYEKEE (reference sequence). The chain's CDR3 is CASSPDREAFF. The DNA of the CDR3 is TGTGCCAGCAGCCCTGACAGGGAAGCTTTCTTT.

This chain uses TRBV27 with TRBJ2-1; D unclear. Germline lookup yields CDR1 MNHEY and CDR2 SMNVEV (reference sequence). CDR3 length equals 14 residues. V dropped 2 bases and J dropped 6 bases, with 11 bases sitting between them. CDR3 sequence reads: CASSLGLDPNEQFF. The DNA for the CDR3 is TGTGCCAGCAGTTTAGGGCTGGATCCCAATGAGCAGTTCTTC.

The V and J genes are TRBV7-6 and TRBJ1-1; D is possibly TRBD1 (5 bases). Trimming removed 1 base at V and 4 bases at J, with 13 bases between. The CDR3 extends over 15 amino acids. Germline assignment: CDR1 SGHVS and CDR2 FNYEAQ. The CDR3 region is CASSLGSDRGTEAFF. Here the CDR3 DNA reads TGTGCCAGCAGCTTAGGGTCTGACAGAGGCACTGAAGCTTTCTTT. The whole variable domain, remainder taken from reference TRBV7-6 and TRBJ1-1, is GAGVSQSPRYKVTKRGQDVALRCDPISGHVSLYWYRQALGQGPEFLTYFNYEAQQDKSGLPNDRFSAERPEGSISTLTIQRTEQRDSAMYRCASSLGSDRGTEAFFGQGTRLTVV.

The chain combines TRBV28 with TRBJ2-1; D perhaps matches TRBD1 (5 bases). This CDR3 spans 14 amino acids. Germline V gene sequence: CDR1 MDHEN, CDR2 SYDVKM. V shed 5 bases and J shed 6 bases, with 14 bases lying between them. CDR3 bases: TGTGCCAGCAGTCCCACGGACATTCCCAATGAGCAGTTCTTC. Encoded protein: CASSPTDIPNEQFF.

The chain combines TRBV6-1 with TRBJ2-7, with D hard to call. CDR1 is MNHNS, CDR2 SASEGT, per germline. The CDR3 totals 13 residues. V was clipped by 8 bases and J by 5 bases, with 16 bases between them. This chain's CDR3 is CASGVINKNEQYF. The CDR3 DNA sequence: TGTGCCAGCGGAGTCATTAACAAAAACGAGCAGTACTTC.

V usage is TRBV27 and J usage is TRBJ2-7; 7 bases agree with TRBD2. The ends lost 1 base at V and 3 bases at J; junction bases unmatched: 3. The CDR3 length is 14 residues. The V gene's germline CDR1 is MNHEY and CDR2 SMNVEV (reference sequence). In DNA form, the CDR3 reads TGTGCCAGCAGTTTATATGCGGGGGTCTACGAGCAGTACTTC. It is translated as CASSLYAGVYEQYF.

The chain couples TRBV19 to TRBJ2-7, with 7 bases fitting TRBD1. Germline values: CDR1 LNHDA, CDR2 SQIVND (reference sequence). The V and J ends lost 3 bases and 2 bases, in that order; junction bases with no gene match: 4. The CDR3 contains 14 residues. The DNA of the CDR3 is TGTGCCAGTAGTATGACAGGGAGTGCCTACGAGCAGTACTTC. Translation: CASSMTGSAYEQYF.

The CDR3 DNA reads TGTGCCAGCAGCCAAGGCTCTGGTGGTTACGAGCAGTACTTC. Translation: CASSQGSGGYEQYF. This chain uses TRBV4-2 with TRBJ2-7; D unresolved. The germline CDR1 and CDR2 sequences are LGHNA and YNFKEQ. V lost 1 base and J 4 bases, leaving 11 bases between the germline ends. The CDR3 contains 14 residues.

V gene TRBV10-3 combines with J gene TRBJ2-7, with D unclear. This CDR3 region has 14 residues. V was shortened by 3 bases and J by 1 base, with 10 bases between the two germline ends. CDR1 is ENHRY, CDR2 SYGVKD, per germline. Here the CDR3 DNA reads TGTGCCATCAGTGATAGCAGGTTTTCCTACGAGCAGTACTTC. Translating gives CAISDSRFSYEQYF.

The chain links TRBV30 to TRBJ1-1; a possible D gene is TRBD1 (5 bases). The V gene's germline CDR1 is GTSNPN and CDR2 SVGIG (reference sequence). V was shortened by 0 bases and J by 0 bases, with 14 bases between the two germline ends. The CDR3 is 16 amino acids. The CDR3 loop is CAWSVLTRGMNTEAFF. In nucleotides, the CDR3 is TGTGCCTGGAGTGTGCTTACACGGGGGATGAACACTGAAGCTTTCTTT.

The chain uses TRBV18 and TRBJ2-3; D remains unclear. Trimming removed 8 bases at V and 2 bases at J, with 17 bases between. This CDR3 comprises 15 residues. Germline-derived CDR1 and CDR2 are KGHSH and LQKENI. The CDR3 nucleotides read TGTGCCAGCATTTCTCTAGACCCCACCACAGATACGCAGTATTTT. Its protein product is CASISLDPTTDTQYF.

This clone was seen once. The chain has TRBV27 and TRBJ2-5; no reliable D call. Germline assignment: CDR1 MNHEY and CDR2 SMNVEV (reference sequence). Trimming stripped 2 bases from V and 5 bases from J, with 18 bases between. The CDR3 is made up of 16 amino acids. This CDR3 is CASSLGEGPRRETQYF. CDR3 sequence (DNA): TGTGCCAGCAGTTTAGGTGAAGGTCCAAGGCGGGAGACCCAGTACTTC.

The gene calls are TRBV5-1 and TRBJ2-3; D gene ambiguous. This CDR3 is 13 amino acids long. Germline-derived CDR1 and CDR2 are SGHRS and YFSETQ. V lost 1 base to trimming and J lost 4 bases, with 7 bases between them. The CDR3 DNA reads TGCGCCAGCAGCTTGTCCGGAGCAGATACGCAGTATTTT. Its translation is CASSLSGADTQYF.

The DNA for the CDR3 is TGTGCCAGCTCACCGCCACAGGGTAACTATGGCTACACCTTC. Amino acid sequence: CASSPPQGNYGYTF. The rearrangement links TRBV18 to TRBJ1-2; possibly TRBD1 for D (6 bases). Germline CDR1 and CDR2: KGHSH and LQKENI. The length of the CDR3 is 14 residues. Trimming stripped 3 bases from V and 1 base from J, with 9 bases between.